This is a list of T cell receptor beta chains from one sample in a study of blood T cell repertoires in COVID-19. TCRdb's table, derived via immunoSEQ multiplex PCR, lists solely in-frame clones and lacks some. The sample has about 270,000 clones, around nine tenths seen once; the top ten hold about 8.6%. Sequenced material: peripheral blood. These receptors came from a man in his forties with active or convalescent COVID-19. The conserved cysteine and the conserved F or W are not part of the CDR3 here. Each record gives: J gene, V gene, CDR3 protein.

TRBJ2-5,TRBV4-1,ASSQDRGKETQY
TRBJ1-5,TRBV27,ASQQGAGGNQPQH
TRBJ1-6,TRBV5-1,ASSGQADSPLH
TRBJ2-1,TRBV12-5,ASGLVVGAGIEQF
TRBJ2-7,TRBV27,ASSLSGAPYEQY
TRBJ2-1,TRBV6-4,ASSARAASPNEQF
TRBJ1-1,TRBV2,ASSVLGGAF
TRBJ1-4,TRBV4-1,ASSLDGEGLF
TRBJ2-1,TRBV2,ASSLGLYNEQF
TRBJ1-2,TRBV15,ATSHLQGGNYGYT
TRBJ1-5,TRBV5-5,ASSLVSGNRAQPQH
TRBJ1-5,TRBV5-8,ASSTGILFAQH
TRBJ2-3,TRBV4-2,ASSQADGGGAADTQY
TRBJ2-7,TRBV9,ASSVGVGLQALKY
TRBJ1-2,TRBV29-1,SVGTGGYGYT
TRBJ2-1,TRBV9,ASSPPVTYNEQF
TRBJ2-2,TRBV2,ASRPTGEAGELF
TRBJ2-1,TRBV19,ASSKSRGTSYNEQF
TRBJ2-6,TRBV9,ASSVTGGVSGANVLT
TRBJ2-1,TRBV24-1,ATHGQGAGEQF
TRBJ2-5,TRBV7-2,ASSFDRGRETQY
TRBJ2-3,TRBV10-3,AISESGGRADTQY
TRBJ1-3,TRBV5-1,ASSLSGTLGNTIY
TRBJ2-5,TRBV9,ASSGWTGEGETQY
TRBJ2-7,TRBV28,ASRPGVQYEQY
TRBJ1-2,TRBV18,ASSPSAGPKTGPLSGYT
TRBJ2-5,TRBV11-3,ASSLMGTNQETQY
TRBJ1-4,TRBV2,ASRRTGGDEKLF
TRBJ1-2,TRBV3-1/TRBV3-2,ASSQGRERGYT
TRBJ1-1,TRBV18,ASSPGEGTEAF
TRBJ1-5,TRBV2,ASSWTPDQPQH
TRBJ2-1,TRBV19,ASSIGPEQF
TRBJ2-7,TRBV7-9,ASRAGTGEYEQY
TRBJ2-7,TRBV5-1,ASMNRPSYEQY
TRBJ2-1,TRBV5-1,ASSFVRGGPGNEQF
TRBJ2-2,TRBV27,ASSLGLAGELF
TRBJ1-2,TRBV6-5,ASTGGNYGYT
TRBJ2-2,TRBV7-9,ASSGPGVGNTGELF
TRBJ1-4,TRBV5-6,ASSLLSEKLF
TRBJ1-1,TRBV5-4,ASSLAARAGYTEAF
TRBJ2-2,TRBV3-1/TRBV3-2,ASSQEAPRGELF
TRBJ1-2,TRBV2,ASSTELQGFYGYT
TRBJ1-1,TRBV10-2,ASRLQGIEAF
TRBJ1-3,TRBV6-5,AITTGFGNTIY
TRBJ1-4,TRBV9,ASSSGTGTTFNEKLF
TRBJ2-3,TRBV27,ATGDGITDTQY
TRBJ1-5,TRBV19,ASSLRTGVISQPQH
TRBJ2-2,TRBV13,ASSSLSVGELF
TRBJ2-4,TRBV9,ASSPMTIRGIQY
TRBJ2-1,TRBV3-1/TRBV3-2,ASSQARGGRAVNEQF
TRBJ1-1,TRBV6-5,ASIAEVYDTEAF